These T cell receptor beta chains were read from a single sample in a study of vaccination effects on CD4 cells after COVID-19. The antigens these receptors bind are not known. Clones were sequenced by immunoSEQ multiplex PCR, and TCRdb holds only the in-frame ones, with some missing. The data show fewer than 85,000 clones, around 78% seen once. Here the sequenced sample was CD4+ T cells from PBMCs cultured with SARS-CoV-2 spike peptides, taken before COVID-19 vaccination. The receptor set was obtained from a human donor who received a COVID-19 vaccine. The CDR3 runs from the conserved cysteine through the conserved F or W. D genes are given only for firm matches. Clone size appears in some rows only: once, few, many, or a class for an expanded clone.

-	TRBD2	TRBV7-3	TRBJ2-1	TGTGCCAGCAGCTTACAGATCGGGGGGTTAGGCATGTATGGTGAGCAGTTCTTC	CASSLQIGGLGMYGEQFF
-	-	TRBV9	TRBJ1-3	TGTGCCAGCAGCGTAGGCGGGACGAACTCTGGAAACACCATATATTTT	CASSVGGTNSGNTIYF
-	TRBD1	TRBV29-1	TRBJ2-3	TGCAGCGTTGAGTTAGGGGGCAGGACAGATACGCAGTATTTT	CSVELGGRTDTQYF
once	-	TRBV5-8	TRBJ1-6	TGTGCCAGCAGCTTGGGGCAGGGGACTACTTCACCCCTCCACTTT	CASSLGQGTTSPLHF
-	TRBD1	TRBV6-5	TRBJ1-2	TGTGCCAGCAGGCTAAACAGGGGGGATAACTATGGCTACACCTTC	CASRLNRGDNYGYTF
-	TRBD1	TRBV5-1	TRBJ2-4	TGCGCCAGCAGACAAGGGGACAGGGTTCGTGGTAGGGTAGAAAACATTCAGTACTTC	CASRQGDRVRGRVENIQYF
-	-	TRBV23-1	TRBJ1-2	TGCGCCAGCAGTCAAGAAAATGTGGGTTATGGCTACACCTTC	CASSQENVGYGYTF
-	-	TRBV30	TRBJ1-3	TGTGCCGCCCGCCGGATGGGGGGAAACACCATATATTTT	CAARRMGGNTIYF
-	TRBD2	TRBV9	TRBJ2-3	TGTGCCAGCAGCAGCCCGGCGGGGGGGAAGGGCACAGATACGCAGTATTTT	CASSSPAGGKGTDTQYF
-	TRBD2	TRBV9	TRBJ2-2	TGTGCCAGCAGCGTAGACGGACTAGCGGGGGGTACCGGGGAGCTGTTTTTT	CASSVDGLAGGTGELFF
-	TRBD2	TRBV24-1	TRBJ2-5	TGTGCCACCAGTCCCCGAGGACTAGCGGGACAAGAGACCCAGTACTTC	CATSPRGLAGQETQYF
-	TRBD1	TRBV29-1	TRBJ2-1	TGCAGCGAATCGAGGACAGGCGATGAGCAGTTCTTC	CSESRTGDEQFF
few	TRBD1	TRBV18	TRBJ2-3	TGTGCCAGCTCACCAGTGGACAGGGGAAAAGATACGCAGTATTTT	CASSPVDRGKDTQYF
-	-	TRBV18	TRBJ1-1	TGTGCCAGCTCACCACTGGAGGGCGGGAACACTGAAGCTTTCTTT	CASSPLEGGNTEAFF
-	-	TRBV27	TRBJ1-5	TGTGCCAGCAGTTGGGCGGGGGATAAGCCCCAGCATTTT	CASSWAGDKPQHF
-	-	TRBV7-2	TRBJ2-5	TGTGCCAGCACCGGGGGCCCAAGCCTCACAAGAGAGTCCGGGACCCAGTACTTC	CASTGGPSLTRESGTQYF
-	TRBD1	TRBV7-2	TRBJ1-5	TGTGCCAGCAGCATTCGACAGGGTGAACAGCCCCAGCATTTT	CASSIRQGEQPQHF
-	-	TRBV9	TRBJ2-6	TGTGCCAGCAGCGTAGATCGGGGAGCTGGGGCCAACGTCCTGACTTTC	CASSVDRGAGANVLTF
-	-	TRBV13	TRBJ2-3	TGTGCCAGCAGCTTTACGACTTCTAGCACAGATACGCAGTATTTT	CASSFTTSSTDTQYF
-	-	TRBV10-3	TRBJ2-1	TGTGCCATCAGTACGGATCTCTCCTACAATGAGCAGTTCTTC	CAISTDLSYNEQFF
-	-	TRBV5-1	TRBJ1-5	TGCGCCAGCAGCTTGGGCCAGTCCAATCAGCCCCAGCATTTT	CASSLGQSNQPQHF
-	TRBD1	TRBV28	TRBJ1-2	TGTGCCAGCAGTCCCTCAGGGGGCGTCTATTATGGCTACACCTTC	CASSPSGGVYYGYTF
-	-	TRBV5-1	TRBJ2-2	TGCGCCAGCAGCCCCGAACGGGGGCTGATCGGGGAGCTGTTTTTT	CASSPERGLIGELFF
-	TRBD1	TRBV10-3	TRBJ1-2	TGTGCCATCAGCATGGGACAGGACTATGGCTACACCTTC	CAISMGQDYGYTF
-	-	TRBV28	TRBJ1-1	TGTGCCAGCAGTTCGATTCCGGGGGCGCAGGGGAACACTGAAGCTTTCTTT	CASSSIPGAQGNTEAFF